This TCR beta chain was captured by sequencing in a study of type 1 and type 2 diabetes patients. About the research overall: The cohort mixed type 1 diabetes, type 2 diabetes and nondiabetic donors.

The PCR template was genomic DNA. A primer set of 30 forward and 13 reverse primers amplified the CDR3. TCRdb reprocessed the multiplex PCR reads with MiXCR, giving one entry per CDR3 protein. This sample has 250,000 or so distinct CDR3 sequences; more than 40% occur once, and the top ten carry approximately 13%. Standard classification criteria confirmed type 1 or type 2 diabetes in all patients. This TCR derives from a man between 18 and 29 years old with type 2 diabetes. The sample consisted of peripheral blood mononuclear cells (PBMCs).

The CDR3 reads CASSLTESQGTQHF. In DNA form, the CDR3 reads TGTGCCAGCAGCTTGACGGAGTCTCAGGGGACCCAGCATTTT. The rearrangement links TRBV7-2 to TRBJ1-5; possible D gene TRBD1, 6 bases. There are 14 residues in the CDR3. Germline CDR1 and CDR2: SGHTA and FQGNSA. The germline V and J ends were trimmed by 3 bases and 11 bases, with 17 bases remaining between them.